Each of the 23 T cell receptor beta chains below was sequenced from the same sample in a study of blood T cell repertoires in COVID-19 (TCRdb year 2020). To prepare the library, the immunoSEQ multiplex PCR assay was applied. TCRdb took over this immuneACCESS table, retaining in-frame rearrangements with V and J assigned. Such tables are incomplete; in checked studies, under half of the missing clones stem from an unresolved V gene, and the remainder is unexplained. This sample gives around 200,000 clones in total; approximately 81% of them show up just once. About 9.4% of the sample belongs to the ten largest clones. The specimen was peripheral blood. Source of these receptors: a woman at least 80 years old with acute or convalescent COVID-19.

The V and J genes are TRBV20-1 and TRBJ2-5; 7 bases agree with TRBD1. Germline lookup yields CDR1 DFQATT and CDR2 SNEGSKA (reference sequence). CDR3 size: 11 residues. Here the CDR3 reads CGGQFQETQYF. The CDR3 nucleotides read TGCGGGGGACAGTTCCAAGAGACCCAGTACTTC.

This clone came up once. The genes are TRBV29-1 and TRBJ1-2, with D maybe TRBD1 (6 bases). This CDR3 spans 12 amino acids. Trimming took 6 bases from V and 2 from J, leaving 10 bases between them. From germline, CDR1 is SQVTM and CDR2 ANQGSEA. This chain's CDR3 is CSVRGENYGYTF. The CDR3 DNA sequence: TGCAGCGTCAGGGGAGAAAACTATGGCTACACCTTC.

There are a few counts of this clone. The J gene is TRBJ1-6, the V gene TRBV27; D gene unclear. Trimming took off 3 bases at V and 9 bases at J, with 15 bases between the two ends. Germline CDR1 and CDR2: MNHEY and SMNVEV (reference sequence). The CDR3 runs 15 residues. CDR3 DNA sequence: TGTGCCAGCAGTTTGGCCCCAAGTGGAGGTTCACCCCTCCACTTT. Translating gives CASSLAPSGGSPLHF.

In DNA form, the CDR3 reads TGTGCCAGCAGCGGCGGGACAGGGGGTTACAATGAGCAGTTCTTC. It encodes CASSGGTGGYNEQFF. This chain uses TRBV5-5 with TRBJ2-1, with 11 bases fitting TRBD1. The CDR3 has 15 residues. Germline CDR1 SGHKS, CDR2 YYEKEE (reference sequence). The V and J ends lost 4 bases and 4 bases, in that order; junction bases with no gene match: 4.

This clone was detected only a few times. The gene calls are TRBV4-2 and TRBJ2-4, with D possibly TRBD1 on 6 matching bases. CDR1 is LGHNA, CDR2 YNFKEQ, per germline. This CDR3 spans 12 amino acids. The germline V and J ends were trimmed by 4 bases and 12 bases, with 13 bases remaining between them. CDR3 loop: CASSRLGTTQYF. Here the CDR3 DNA reads TGTGCCAGCAGCCGCCTCGGGACAACTCAGTACTTC.

The CDR3 loop is CAWSGQGGYPSGNTIYF. The DNA of the CDR3 is TGTGCCTGGAGTGGACAGGGTGGGTATCCGTCTGGAAACACCATATATTTT. This chain connects TRBV30 to TRBJ1-3; 7 bases align to TRBD1. The junction had 10 bases not matched to a gene; V was cut back by 1 base and J by 1 base. Germline lookup yields CDR1 GTSNPN and CDR2 SVGIG (reference sequence). The CDR3 has 17 amino acids. Looking up the rest from reference TRBV30 and TRBJ1-3 gives the full variable domain: SQTIHQWPATLVQPVGSPLSLECTVEGTSNPNLYWYRQAAGRGLQLLFYSVGIGQISSEVPQNLSASRPQDRQFILSSKKLLLSDSGFYLCAWSGQGGYPSGNTIYFGEGSWLTVV.

This rearrangement joins TRBV11-2 to TRBJ1-2; TRBD1 agrees at 8 bases. CDR1 is SGHAT and CDR2 is FQNNGV in the germline V gene. The trim removed 0 bases at V and 4 bases at J, leaving 7 bases unmatched. This CDR3 has 16 amino acids. CDR3 loop: CASSLDLGQGPYGYTF. DNA of the CDR3: TGTGCCAGCAGCTTAGATTTAGGACAGGGTCCCTATGGCTACACCTTC.

The chain uses TRBV12-3 or TRBV12-4 and TRBJ1-2; no definite D call. The CDR3 contains 12 residues. V was shortened by 2 bases and J by 3 bases, with 4 bases between the two germline ends. Here the CDR3 reads CASSLNYYGYTF. The DNA of the CDR3 is TGTGCCAGCAGTTTAAACTACTATGGCTACACCTTC.

This rearrangement joins TRBV2 to TRBJ2-3; 9 positions match TRBD2. Losses at the gene ends were 6 bases for V and 4 bases for J; bases not matched to a gene: 11. Germline CDR1 and CDR2: SNHLY and FYNNEI. The CDR3 has 16 amino acids. Written as DNA, the CDR3 is TGTGCCAGCAGCCCCCACCGGACTAGCGCATCAGATACGCAGTATTTT. It codes for CASSPHRTSASDTQYF.

The chain recombines TRBV24-1 with TRBJ1-5; 8 nucleotides agree with TRBD1. CDR1 is KGHDR, CDR2 SFDVKD, per germline. The CDR3 runs 15 residues. V lost 3 bases to trimming and J lost 11 bases; unmatched junction nucleotides: 11. In nucleotides, the CDR3 is TGTGCCACCAGTGATCCCGGGACAGGTAAATCAGCCCAGCATTTT. It encodes CATSDPGTGKSAQHF.

The chain joins TRBV11-1 to TRBJ2-1; the D gene is possibly TRBD2 (6 bases). The CDR3 totals 15 residues. CDR1 SGHAT and CDR2 FQDESV come from the germline V gene (reference sequence). Trimming removed 5 bases from V and 3 bases from J, with 14 bases in between. The CDR3, as DNA: TGTGCCAGCAGCCCCGGGGGAGCGGGCTACAATGAGCAGTTCTTC. Translated: CASSPGGAGYNEQFF.

This clone appeared a few times. Compared with germline, one end of the junction differs, possibly owing to a read error. The chain is built from TRBV7-7 and TRBJ2-7, with a possible D match to TRBD1 (5 bases). The V gene's germline CDR1 is SSHAT and CDR2 FNYEAQ (reference sequence). The CDR3 has 15 amino acids. The CDR3 loop reads CASSLGTGFPNEQYF. DNA of the CDR3: TGTGCTAGCAGCTTAGGAACAGGTTTTCCTAACGAGCAGTACTTC.

The V call is TRBV5-1, the J call TRBJ2-5, with 8 bases matching TRBD2. The V gene end was trimmed by 0 bases and the J gene end by 2 bases; junction bases not matched to a gene: 6. CDR3 length: 16 amino acids. Germline V lookup: CDR1 SGHRS, CDR2 YFSETQ. This CDR3 reads CASSLARTSGQETQYF. The DNA for the CDR3 is TGCGCCAGCAGCTTGGCCAGAACTAGCGGACAAGAGACCCAGTACTTC.

The chain carries TRBV19 and TRBJ1-4; D remains ambiguous. Germline V CDR1 and CDR2: LNHDA, SQIVND (reference sequence). V was trimmed by 6 bases and J by 3 bases, leaving 17 bases between them. The CDR3 extends over 16 amino acids. CDR3 in amino acids: CASSKPPGNPNEKLFF. The DNA for the CDR3 is TGTGCCAGTAGCAAACCCCCAGGAAACCCTAATGAAAAACTGTTTTTT.

The V gene is TRBV16, the J gene TRBJ2-5; D is possibly TRBD1 (6 bases). V was trimmed by 6 bases and J by 2 bases, leaving 13 bases between them. CDR3 size: 14 residues. Germline loops: CDR1 KGHSY, CDR2 FQNENV. The CDR3 loop reads CASSFTGKQETQYF. The CDR3 DNA reads TGTGCCAGCAGTTTTACAGGGAAACAAGAGACCCAGTACTTC.

The chain employs TRBV7-9 and TRBJ2-3, with TRBD2 identical over 10 bases. J lost 2 bases, V lost 11 bases, and 7 bases had no gene match. This CDR3 has 14 residues. The germline gives CDR1 SEHNR, CDR2 FQNEAQ (reference sequence). This CDR3 is CAGSLAGVTDTQYF. Written as DNA, the CDR3 is TGTGCCGGGTCCCTAGCGGGGGTCACAGATACGCAGTATTTT.

The chain is built from TRBV4-1 and TRBJ2-2; D is possibly TRBD2 (6 bases). V was pared by 0 bases and J by 0 bases, with 8 bases between. From germline, CDR1 is MGHRA and CDR2 YSYEKL. The CDR3 loop spans 16 amino acids. The DNA for the CDR3 is TGCGCCAGCAGCCAAGAGCTAGCGTCGAACACCGGGGAGCTGTTTTTT. This sequence encodes CASSQELASNTGELFF.

This chain uses TRBV19 with TRBJ1-1, with 8 bases that match TRBD1. The CDR3 has 14 residues. Germline V gene lookup returns CDR1 LNHDA and CDR2 SQIVND (reference sequence). The J segment lost 0 bases and the V segment lost 7 bases, leaving 4 bases of the junction unmatched. CDR3 sequence (DNA): TGTGCCAGTATGGAGACAGGGGTGAACACTGAAGCTTTCTTT. Protein sequence: CASMETGVNTEAFF. The complete variable domain, with remaining parts taken from reference TRBV19 and TRBJ1-1, reads DGGITQSPKYLFRKEGQNVTLSCEQNLNHDAMYWYRQDPGQGLRLIYYSQIVNDFQKGDIAEGYSVSREKKESFPLTVTSAQKNPTAFYLCASMETGVNTEAFFGQGTRLTVV.

The chain is built from TRBV3-1 (or the pseudogene TRBV3-2) and TRBJ2-1, with 7 positions matching TRBD2. Germline V gives CDR1 LGHDT, CDR2 YNNKEL (reference sequence). The J segment lost 8 bases and the V segment lost 6 bases, leaving 7 bases of the junction unmatched. The CDR3 contains 13 residues. CDR3 region: CASSILATDEQFF. In DNA, the CDR3 is TGTGCCAGCAGTATACTAGCGACGGATGAGCAGTTCTTC.

A few counts support this clone. The chain combines TRBV6-2 or TRBV6-3 with TRBJ2-5; a possible D gene is TRBD2 (5 bases). With 6 bases removed from V and 5 bases from J, the gap between germline ends came to 10 bases. This CDR3 spans 12 amino acids. The germline gives CDR1 MNHEY, CDR2 SVGEGT. CDR3 DNA sequence: TGTGCCAGCAGCCTATCGGGGGAGACCCAGTACTTC. The encoded protein is CASSLSGETQYF.

The CDR3 here is CASSGWGGGEAFF. The CDR3 bases are TGCGCCAGCAGTGGTTGGGGGGGCGGTGAAGCTTTCTTT. The chain recombines TRBV10-1 with TRBJ1-1; D perhaps matches TRBD1 (6 bases). Germline V gives CDR1 WNHNN, CDR2 SYGVQD (reference sequence). The CDR3 length is 13 residues. V lost 4 bases, J lost 7 bases, and 13 bases lay in between.

The chain is built from TRBV2 and TRBJ2-5; D perhaps matches TRBD2 (5 bases). The V end was cut by 4 bases, the J end by 1 base, with 19 bases between. Germline loops: CDR1 SNHLY, CDR2 FYNNEI. This CDR3 has 17 residues. CDR3 residues: CASSGRRGLAVQETQYF. CDR3 nucleotide sequence: TGTGCCAGCAGTGGACGGAGAGGCCTAGCAGTCCAAGAGACCCAGTACTTC.

As DNA, the CDR3 is TGTGCCAGCAGCTTGCTAGCGGGCGGTGCAGATACGCAGTATTTT. Translated, it gives CASSLLAGGADTQYF. This chain links TRBV7-9 with TRBJ2-3; 8 bases align to TRBD2. Germline V gives CDR1 SEHNR, CDR2 FQNEAQ (reference sequence). V dropped 3 bases and J dropped 4; count of bases not matched to a gene: 6. The CDR3 spans 15 residues.